This is a list of T cell receptor beta chains from one sample in a study of shared clonotypes between healthy human individuals. The method was immunoSEQ multiplex PCR; TCRdb's version includes in-frame clones alone and lacks a portion of them. Here the sample spans over a million clones, roughly 96% being singletons. Sequences were obtained from naive CD4+ T cells sorted from blood. Receptor source: a man in his thirties or forties in good health. Each CDR3 is given with its conserved first and last residue. The D gene is left open where the match is weak. Part of the rows lack a size; the others show once, few, many or a class for expanded clones.

cdr3_length	d_call	j_call	v_call	clone_size	cdr3_nt	cdr3_aa
16	TRBD1	TRBJ1-3	TRBV5-1	.	TGCGCCAGCAGCTTGGAGGGGGCCAGCTCTGGAAACACCATATATTTT	CASSLEGASSGNTIYF
16	.	TRBJ1-4	TRBV10-3	.	TGTGCCATCAGTGCCCTGATTGGGGGGCAGGGTGAAAAACTGTTTTTT	CAISALIGGQGEKLFF
16	TRBD1	TRBJ2-2	TRBV28	.	TGTGCCAGCAGTTTATCTGGGACAGGGGTCACCGGGGAGCTGTTTTTT	CASSLSGTGVTGELFF
14	.	TRBJ2-2	TRBV5-1	few	TGCGCCAGCAGCTTTGCAGGGTTTACCGGGGAGCTGTTTTTT	CASSFAGFTGELFF
11	.	TRBJ1-4	TRBV30	.	TGTGCCTGGGACTTTGGTGAAAAACTGTTTTTT	CAWDFGEKLFF
15	TRBD1	TRBJ2-5	TRBV28	once	TGTGCCAGCAGTTTTCGGGACAGGTCTTTCGGGACCCAGTACTTC	CASSFRDRSFGTQYF
16	.	TRBJ2-1	TRBV11-2	.	TGTGCCAGCAGCTTTGGGGGCGGTAGCGATGGGTACGAGCAGTTCTTC	CASSFGGGSDGYEQFF
17	.	TRBJ2-3	TRBV23-1	.	TGCGCCAGCAGTCATTTCACGGGCAGGGAACCAAGAGATACGCAGTATTTT	CASSHFTGREPRDTQYF
17	TRBD1	TRBJ2-6	TRBV18	.	TGTGCCAGCTCACCACTCCCGACAGGGGCTGGGGCCAACGTCCTGACTTTC	CASSPLPTGAGANVLTF
17	.	TRBJ1-1	TRBV4-3	.	TGCGCCAGCAGCCAAGAGGGAACCGGGACTCTTAACACTGAAGCTTTCTTT	CASSQEGTGTLNTEAFF
17	TRBD1	TRBJ1-1	TRBV7-9	.	TGTGCCAGCAGCCCCTATTTAAGGACAGGGGATAATACTGAAGCTTTCTTT	CASSPYLRTGDNTEAFF
14	.	TRBJ1-4	TRBV4-1	.	TGCGCCAGCGGACTCCTGCAGGCTAATGAAAAACTGTTTTTT	CASGLLQANEKLFF
13	.	TRBJ2-2	TRBV6-5	.	TGTGCCAGCAGGGATTCTGGGACCGGGGAGCTGTTTTTT	CASRDSGTGELFF
16	TRBD2	TRBJ2-7	TRBV7-9	.	TGTGCCAGCAGCCGCGGACTAGCGGGAGGCCCGTTCGGGCAGTACTTC	CASSRGLAGGPFGQYF
15	.	TRBJ1-1	TRBV4-2	.	TGTGCCAGCAGATTGTCACAGGGCGAGAACACTGAAGCTTTCTTT	CASRLSQGENTEAFF
12	.	TRBJ2-7	TRBV7-8	.	TGTGCCAGCAGCTATCGAACCTACGAGCAGTACTTC	CASSYRTYEQYF
12	.	TRBJ1-2	TRBV5-8	.	TGTGCCAGCAGCTTGCTGAACTATGGCTACACCTTC	CASSLLNYGYTF
14	.	TRBJ2-4	TRBV29-1	.	TGCAGCGTACAACTTGGACGGTCCAAAAACATTCAGTACTTC	CSVQLGRSKNIQYF
16	TRBD2	TRBJ2-2	TRBV11-1	.	TGTGCCAGCAGCCCAACTAGCGGCTTGAACACCGGGGAGCTGTTTTTT	CASSPTSGLNTGELFF
15	.	TRBJ1-5	TRBV7-7	.	TGTGCCAGCAGCTTATGTTGGAGCAGACTTCAGCCCCAGCATTTT	CASSLCWSRLQPQHF